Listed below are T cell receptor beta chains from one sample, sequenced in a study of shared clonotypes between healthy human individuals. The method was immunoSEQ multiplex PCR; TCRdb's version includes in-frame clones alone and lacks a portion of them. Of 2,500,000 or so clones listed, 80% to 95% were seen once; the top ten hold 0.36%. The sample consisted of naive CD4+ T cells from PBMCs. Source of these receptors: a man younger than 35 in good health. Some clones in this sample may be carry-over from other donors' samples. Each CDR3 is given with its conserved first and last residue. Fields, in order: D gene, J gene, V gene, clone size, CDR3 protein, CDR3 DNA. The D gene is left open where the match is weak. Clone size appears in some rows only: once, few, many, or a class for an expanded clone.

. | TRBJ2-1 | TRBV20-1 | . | CSADPGREQFF | TGCAGTGCCGACCCTGGGCGGGAGCAGTTCTTC
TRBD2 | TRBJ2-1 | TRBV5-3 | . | CARSLVASGPLYNEQFF | TGTGCCAGAAGCTTGGTGGCTAGCGGGCCTCTTTACAATGAGCAGTTCTTC
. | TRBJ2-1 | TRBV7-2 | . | CASSGRDSWEIF | TGTGCCAGCAGCGGGCGGGACAGCTGGGAGATCTTC
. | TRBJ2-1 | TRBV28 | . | CASSLLSLLVSNEQFF | TGTGCCAGCAGTTTGCTTTCCTTACTAGTTAGCAATGAGCAGTTCTTC
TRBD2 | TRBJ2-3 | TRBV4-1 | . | CASSQPLAGATDTQYF | TGCGCCAGCAGCCAACCCCTAGCGGGAGCCACAGATACGCAGTATTTT
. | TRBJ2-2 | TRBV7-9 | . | CASSLLAGDGELFF | TGTGCCAGCAGCTTACTAGCCGGGGACGGGGAGCTGTTTTTT
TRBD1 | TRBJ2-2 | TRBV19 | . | CASTKGTGIDTGELFF | TGTGCCAGTACCAAAGGGACAGGGATCGACACCGGGGAGCTGTTTTTT
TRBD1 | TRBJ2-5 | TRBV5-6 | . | CASSFGTEETQYF | TGTGCCAGCAGCTTTGGGACAGAAGAGACCCAGTACTTC
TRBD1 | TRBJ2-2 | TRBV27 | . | CASSQQGATTGELFF | TGTGCCAGCAGCCAACAGGGGGCGACCACCGGGGAGCTGTTTTTT
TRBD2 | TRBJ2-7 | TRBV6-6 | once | CASRRGLAGYEQYF | TGTGCCAGCAGACGGGGACTAGCGGGCTACGAGCAGTACTTC
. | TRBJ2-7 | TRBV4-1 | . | CASSQPTGSRYEQYF | TGCGCCAGCAGCCAACCAACAGGTAGCCGCTACGAGCAGTACTTC
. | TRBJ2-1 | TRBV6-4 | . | CASSRDSTYNEQFF | TGTGCCAGCAGCCGGGACTCCACCTACAATGAGCAGTTCTTC
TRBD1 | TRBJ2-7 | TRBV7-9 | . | CASSRTGDLSYEQYF | TGTGCCAGCAGTCGAACAGGGGACCTCTCCTACGAGCAGTACTTC
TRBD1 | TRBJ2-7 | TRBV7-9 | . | CASSATGGARYYEQYF | TGTGCCAGCAGCGCTACAGGGGGCGCGCGTTACTACGAGCAGTACTTC
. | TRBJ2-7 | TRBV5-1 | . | CASSLASYVYEQYF | TGCGCCAGCAGCTTGGCCAGCTATGTCTACGAGCAGTACTTC
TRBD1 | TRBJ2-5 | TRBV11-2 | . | CASSSLHGTGWEETQYF | TGTGCCAGCAGCTCTTTACACGGGACAGGATGGGAAGAGACCCAGTACTTC
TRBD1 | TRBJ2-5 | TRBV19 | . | CASSIFTAGGQTQYF | TGTGCCAGTAGTATTTTTACGGCAGGGGGACAGACCCAGTACTTC
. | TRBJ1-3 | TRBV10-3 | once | CAISARQEGFFGGGNTIYF | TGTGCCATCAGTGCTAGACAAGAAGGATTTTTCGGTGGTGGAAACACCATATATTTT
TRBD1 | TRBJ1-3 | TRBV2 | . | CASSPLGQGPGNTIYF | TGTGCCAGCAGTCCCTTGGGACAGGGCCCTGGAAACACCATATATTTT
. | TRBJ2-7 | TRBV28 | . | CASRLRLDDEQYF | TGTGCCAGCAGGCTCAGGCTGGACGACGAGCAGTACTTC
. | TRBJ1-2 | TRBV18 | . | CASSPYSVTRTNYGYTF | TGTGCCAGCTCACCTTACAGCGTAACGAGGACAAACTATGGCTACACCTTC
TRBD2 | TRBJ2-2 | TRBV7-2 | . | CASSLSASSGRGTGELFF | TGTGCCAGCAGCTTAAGCGCGTCTAGCGGGAGAGGGACCGGGGAGCTGTTTTTT
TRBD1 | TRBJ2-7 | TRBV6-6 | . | CASSYSDRGVYEQYF | TGTGCCAGCAGTTACTCAGACAGGGGAGTGTACGAGCAGTACTTC
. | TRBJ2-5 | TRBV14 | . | CASSQAAVYQETQYF | TGTGCCAGCAGCCAAGCCGCGGTGTACCAAGAGACCCAGTACTTC
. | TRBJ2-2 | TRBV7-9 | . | CASSPGGQGTGELFF | TGTGCCAGCAGCCCAGGGGGGCAGGGAACCGGGGAGCTGTTTTTT
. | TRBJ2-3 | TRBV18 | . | CASSPPGLHTDTQYF | TGTGCCAGCTCACCACCCGGACTCCACACAGATACGCAGTATTTT
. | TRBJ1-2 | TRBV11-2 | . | CASSSISNYGYTF | TGTGCCAGCAGCTCCATTTCCAACTATGGCTACACCTTC
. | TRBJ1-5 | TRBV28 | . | CASTLGQGLSNQPQHF | TGTGCCAGCACCTTGGGGCAGGGGCTTAGCAATCAGCCCCAGCATTTT
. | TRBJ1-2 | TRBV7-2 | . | CASSSYTRDPYGYTF | TGTGCCAGCAGCTCATACACCAGGGATCCCTATGGCTACACCTTC
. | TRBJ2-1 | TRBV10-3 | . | CAISASEGNEQFF | TGTGCCATCAGTGCTTCGGAGGGCAATGAGCAGTTCTTC
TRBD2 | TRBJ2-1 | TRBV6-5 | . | CASREGGSSYNEQFF | TGTGCCAGCAGGGAGGGCGGGAGCTCCTACAATGAGCAGTTCTTC
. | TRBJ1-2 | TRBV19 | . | CASSMGLDYGYTF | TGTGCCAGTAGTATGGGTCTCGACTATGGCTACACCTTC
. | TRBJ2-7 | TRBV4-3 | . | CASSQEPSVNPYEQYF | TGCGCCAGCAGCCAAGAACCTAGCGTGAACCCCTACGAGCAGTACTTC
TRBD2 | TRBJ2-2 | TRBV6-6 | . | CASSRTSVHSGELFF | TGTGCCAGCAGCAGGACTAGCGTACATTCCGGGGAGCTGTTTTTT
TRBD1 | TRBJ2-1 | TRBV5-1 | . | CASSWGTGPYNEQFF | TGCGCCAGCAGCTGGGGGACAGGACCCTACAATGAGCAGTTCTTC
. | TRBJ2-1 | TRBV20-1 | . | CSANRGEQFF | TGCAGTGCTAACCGAGGTGAGCAGTTCTTC
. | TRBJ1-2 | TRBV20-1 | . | CSAWDAAGYTF | TGCAGTGCCTGGGACGCTGCTGGCTACACCTTC
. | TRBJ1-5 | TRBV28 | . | CASSPGRYSNQPQHF | TGTGCCAGCAGCCCCGGACGGTATAGCAATCAGCCCCAGCATTTT
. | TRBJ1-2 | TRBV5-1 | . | CASSFRVGYGYTF | TGCGCCAGCAGCTTTCGGGTCGGATATGGCTACACCTTC
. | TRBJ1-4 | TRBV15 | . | CATGIGRGGEKLFF | TGTGCCACCGGTATTGGCAGGGGAGGGGAAAAACTGTTTTTT
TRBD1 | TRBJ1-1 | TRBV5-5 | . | CASSLQGAVNTEAFF | TGTGCCAGCAGCTTACAGGGGGCGGTGAACACTGAAGCTTTCTTT
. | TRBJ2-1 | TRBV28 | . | CASSAGYNEQFF | TGTGCCAGCAGTGCGGGGTACAATGAGCAGTTCTTC